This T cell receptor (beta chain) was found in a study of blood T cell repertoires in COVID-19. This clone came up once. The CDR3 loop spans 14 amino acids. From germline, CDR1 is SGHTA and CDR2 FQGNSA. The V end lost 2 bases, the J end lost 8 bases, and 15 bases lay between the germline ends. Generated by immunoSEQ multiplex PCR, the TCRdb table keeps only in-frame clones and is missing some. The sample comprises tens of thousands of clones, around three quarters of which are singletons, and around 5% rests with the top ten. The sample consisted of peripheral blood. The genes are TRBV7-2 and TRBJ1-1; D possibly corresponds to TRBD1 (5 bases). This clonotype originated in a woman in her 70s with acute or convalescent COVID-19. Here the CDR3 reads CASSLSRQGLEAFF. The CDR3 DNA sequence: TGTGCCAGCAGCTTAAGTCGGCAGGGTCTCGAAGCTTTCTTT.